This TCR beta chain derives from a study of neoadjuvant anti-PD-1 for oral cavity cancer. Study-level information: Patients mostly received three to four biweekly nivolumab doses at 3 mg/kg before surgery. Around day 43, patients without progression received a fourth nivolumab dose before surgery. Points from the study as a whole: Non-responders to neoadjuvant nivolumab had significantly more clonal PBMC T cells than responders.

TCRdb's copy holds only in-frame clones and misses some; the assay was immunoSEQ multiplex PCR. The data show over 14,000 clones, with about 67% seen just once and 2.5% to 3.5% held by the top ten. Note on this clone: The antigen remains unidentified.

The TCR comes from a person aged 40 to 85 with oral cavity squamous cell carcinoma. Sequenced material: PBMCs, taken before nivolumab (anti-PD-1) treatment.

The CDR3 DNA reads TGTGCCAGCAGTGCCGGGACAGGGGCATGGAACACTGAAGCTTTCTTT. Translated, it gives CASSAGTGAWNTEAFF. The chain couples TRBV2 to TRBJ1-1; 10 positions agree with TRBD1. Germline CDR1 SNHLY, CDR2 FYNNEI. The CDR3 sequence is 16 residues long. Trimming at V came to 4 bases and at J to 1 base, leaving 6 bases not matched to a gene.